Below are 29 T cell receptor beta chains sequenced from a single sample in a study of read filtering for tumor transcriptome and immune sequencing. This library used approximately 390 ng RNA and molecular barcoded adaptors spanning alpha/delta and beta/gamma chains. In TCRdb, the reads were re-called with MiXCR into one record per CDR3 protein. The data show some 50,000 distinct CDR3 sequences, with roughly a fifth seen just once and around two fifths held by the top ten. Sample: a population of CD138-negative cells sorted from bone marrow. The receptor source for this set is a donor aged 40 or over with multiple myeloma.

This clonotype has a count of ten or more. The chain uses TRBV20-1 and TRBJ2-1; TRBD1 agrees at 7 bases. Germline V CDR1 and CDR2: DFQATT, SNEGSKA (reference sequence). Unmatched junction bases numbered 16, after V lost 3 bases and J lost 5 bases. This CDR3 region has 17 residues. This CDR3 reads CSASPPGKGATNNEQFF. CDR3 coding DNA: TGCAGTGCTAGCCCGCCGGGTAAGGGGGCGACGAACAATGAGCAGTTCTTC.

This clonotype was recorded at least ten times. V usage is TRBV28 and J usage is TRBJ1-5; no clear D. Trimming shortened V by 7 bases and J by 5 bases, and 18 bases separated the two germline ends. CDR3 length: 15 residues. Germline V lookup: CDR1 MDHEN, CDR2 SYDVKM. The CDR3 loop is CASTPLPGVYQPQHF. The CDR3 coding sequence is TGTGCCAGCACCCCTCTCCCCGGGGTGTATCAGCCCCAGCATTTT.

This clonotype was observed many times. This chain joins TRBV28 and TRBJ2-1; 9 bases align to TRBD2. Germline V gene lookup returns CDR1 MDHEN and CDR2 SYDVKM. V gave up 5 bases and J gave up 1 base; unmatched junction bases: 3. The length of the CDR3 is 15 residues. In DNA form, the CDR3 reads TGTGCCAGCAGTATAGGACTAGCGTCCTACAATGAGCAGTTCTTC. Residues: CASSIGLASYNEQFF.

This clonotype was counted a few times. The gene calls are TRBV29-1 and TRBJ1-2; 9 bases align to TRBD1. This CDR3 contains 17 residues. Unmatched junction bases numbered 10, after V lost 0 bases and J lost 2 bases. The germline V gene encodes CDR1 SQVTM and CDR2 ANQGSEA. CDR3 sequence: CSVEDGAFDRGNYGYTF. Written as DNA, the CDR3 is TGCAGCGTTGAAGACGGGGCTTTTGACAGGGGGAACTATGGCTACACCTTC.

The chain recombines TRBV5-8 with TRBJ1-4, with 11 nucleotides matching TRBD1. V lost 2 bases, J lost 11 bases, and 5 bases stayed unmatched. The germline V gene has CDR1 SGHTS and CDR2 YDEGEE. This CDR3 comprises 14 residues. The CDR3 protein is CASSFRDRGGKLFF. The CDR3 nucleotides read TGTGCCAGCAGCTTCCGGGACAGGGGGGGCAAACTGTTTTTT.

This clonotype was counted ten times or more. CDR3 nucleotide sequence: TGCGCCAGCAAAACGGTGTTTCAGAGCTCCTACAATGAGCAGTTCTTC. It specifies CASKTVFQSSYNEQFF. The chain is built from TRBV4-1 and TRBJ2-1; unclear D gene. V lost 7 bases and J lost 0, with 16 bases in between. Germline CDR1 MGHRA, CDR2 YSYEKL. CDR3 length: 16 residues.

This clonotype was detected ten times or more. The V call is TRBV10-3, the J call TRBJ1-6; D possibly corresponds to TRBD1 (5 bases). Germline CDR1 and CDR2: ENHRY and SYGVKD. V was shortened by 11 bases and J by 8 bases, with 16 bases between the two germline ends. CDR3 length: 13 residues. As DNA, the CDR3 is TGTGCCGCGACCGGGACGGTAGATTCACCCCTCCACTTT. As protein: CAATGTVDSPLHF.

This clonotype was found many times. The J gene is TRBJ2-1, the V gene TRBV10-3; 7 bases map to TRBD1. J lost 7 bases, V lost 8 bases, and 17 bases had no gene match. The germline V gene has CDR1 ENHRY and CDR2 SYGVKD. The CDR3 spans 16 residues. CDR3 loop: CAIEAAVGGSSNEQFF. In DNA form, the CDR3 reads TGTGCCATCGAAGCCGCGGTAGGGGGCTCTAGTAATGAGCAGTTCTTC.

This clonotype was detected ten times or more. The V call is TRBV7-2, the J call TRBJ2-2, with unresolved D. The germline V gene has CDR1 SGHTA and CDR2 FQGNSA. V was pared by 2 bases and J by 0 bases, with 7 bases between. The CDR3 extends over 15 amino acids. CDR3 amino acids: CASSLYASNTGELFF. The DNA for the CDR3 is TGTGCCAGCAGCTTATACGCCTCGAACACCGGGGAGCTGTTTTTT.

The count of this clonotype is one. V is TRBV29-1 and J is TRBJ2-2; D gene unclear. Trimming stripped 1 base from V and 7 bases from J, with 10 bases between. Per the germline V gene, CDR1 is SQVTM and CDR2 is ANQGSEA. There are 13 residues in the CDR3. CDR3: CSVEVQAYGELFF. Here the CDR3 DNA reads TGCAGCGTTGAAGTCCAAGCTTACGGGGAGCTGTTTTTT.

CDR3 DNA: TGTGCCAGCAGTTCAAGAGGTTTGAGGGAGCAGTACTTC. Translated, it gives CASSSRGLREQYF. The rearrangement joins TRBV12-3 or TRBV12-4 to TRBJ2-7; D gene ambiguous. This CDR3 is 13 amino acids long. V was cut by 4 bases and J by 7 bases, with 14 bases left in between.

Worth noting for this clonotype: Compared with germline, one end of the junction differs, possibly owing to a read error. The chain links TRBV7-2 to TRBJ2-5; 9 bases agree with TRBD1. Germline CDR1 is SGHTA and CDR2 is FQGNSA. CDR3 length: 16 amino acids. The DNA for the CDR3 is TGTGCCAGCAGCCAAGGGTTGGGACAGGGACAAGGGACCCAGTACTTC. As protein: CASSQGLGQGQGTQYF.

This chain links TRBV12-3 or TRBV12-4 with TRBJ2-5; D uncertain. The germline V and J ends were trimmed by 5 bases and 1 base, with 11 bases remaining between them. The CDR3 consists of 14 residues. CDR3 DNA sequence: TGTGCCAGCAGTAAGACACCCTTCCAAGAGACCCAGTACTTC. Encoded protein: CASSKTPFQETQYF.

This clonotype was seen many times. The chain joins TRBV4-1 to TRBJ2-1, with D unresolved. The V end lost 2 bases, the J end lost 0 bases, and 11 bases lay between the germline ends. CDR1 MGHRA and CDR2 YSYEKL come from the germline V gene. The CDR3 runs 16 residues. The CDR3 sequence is CASSQKGGSSYNEQFF. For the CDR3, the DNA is TGCGCCAGCAGCCAAAAGGGCGGAAGCTCCTACAATGAGCAGTTCTTC.

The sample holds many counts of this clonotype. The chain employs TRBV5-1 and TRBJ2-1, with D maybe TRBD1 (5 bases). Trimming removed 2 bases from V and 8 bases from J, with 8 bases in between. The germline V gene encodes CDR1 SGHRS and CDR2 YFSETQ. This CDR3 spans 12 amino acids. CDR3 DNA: TGCGCCAGCAGCTTAGGGGTTGATGAGCAGTTCTTC. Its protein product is CASSLGVDEQFF.

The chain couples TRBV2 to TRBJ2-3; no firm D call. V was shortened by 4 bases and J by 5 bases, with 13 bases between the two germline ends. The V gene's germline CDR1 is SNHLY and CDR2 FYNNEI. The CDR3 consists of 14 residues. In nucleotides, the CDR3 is TGTGCCAGCAGTGGGAAGGCTAGGCAAGATACGCAGTATTTT. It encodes CASSGKARQDTQYF.

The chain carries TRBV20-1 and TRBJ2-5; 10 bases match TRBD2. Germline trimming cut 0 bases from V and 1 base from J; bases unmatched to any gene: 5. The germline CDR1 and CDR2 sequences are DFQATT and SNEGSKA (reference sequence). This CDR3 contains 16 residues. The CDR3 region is CSARDIIAGGQETQYF. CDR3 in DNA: TGCAGTGCTAGAGATATTATAGCGGGGGGCCAAGAGACCCAGTACTTC.

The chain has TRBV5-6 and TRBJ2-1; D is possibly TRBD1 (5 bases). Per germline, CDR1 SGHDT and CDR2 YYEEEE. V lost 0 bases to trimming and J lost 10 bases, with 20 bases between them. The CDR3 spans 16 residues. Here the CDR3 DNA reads TGTGCCAGCAGCTTGGCAAGGACGGGCCGCCAGGGCGAGCAGTTCTTC. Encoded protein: CASSLARTGRQGEQFF.

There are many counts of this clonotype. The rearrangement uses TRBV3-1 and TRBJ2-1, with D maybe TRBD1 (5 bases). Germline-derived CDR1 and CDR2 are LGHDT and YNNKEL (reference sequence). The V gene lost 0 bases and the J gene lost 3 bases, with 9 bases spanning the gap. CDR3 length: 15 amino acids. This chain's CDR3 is CASSQDPGYYNEQFF. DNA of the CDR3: TGTGCCAGCAGCCAAGATCCAGGGTACTACAATGAGCAGTTCTTC.

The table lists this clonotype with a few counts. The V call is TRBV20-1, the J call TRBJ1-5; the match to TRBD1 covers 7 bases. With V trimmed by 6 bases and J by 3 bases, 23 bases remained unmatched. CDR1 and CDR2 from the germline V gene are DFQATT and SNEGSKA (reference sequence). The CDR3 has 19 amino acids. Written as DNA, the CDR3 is TGCAGTGCCACCCCAGGAGCAAACAGGGGAAATTGGATCAATCAGCCCCAGCATTTT. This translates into CSATPGANRGNWINQPQHF.

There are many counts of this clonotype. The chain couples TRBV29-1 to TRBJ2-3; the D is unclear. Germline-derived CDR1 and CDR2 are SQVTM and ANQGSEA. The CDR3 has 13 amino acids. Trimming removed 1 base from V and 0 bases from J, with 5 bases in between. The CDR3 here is CSVEGPSTDTQYF. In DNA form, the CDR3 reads TGCAGCGTTGAAGGGCCCAGCACAGATACGCAGTATTTT.

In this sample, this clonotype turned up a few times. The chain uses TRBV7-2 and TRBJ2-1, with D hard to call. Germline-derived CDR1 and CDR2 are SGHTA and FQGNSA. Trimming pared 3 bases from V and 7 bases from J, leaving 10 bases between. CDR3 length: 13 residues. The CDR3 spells CASSFPSANEQFF. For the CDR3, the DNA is TGTGCCAGCAGCTTCCCCTCAGCAAATGAGCAGTTCTTC.

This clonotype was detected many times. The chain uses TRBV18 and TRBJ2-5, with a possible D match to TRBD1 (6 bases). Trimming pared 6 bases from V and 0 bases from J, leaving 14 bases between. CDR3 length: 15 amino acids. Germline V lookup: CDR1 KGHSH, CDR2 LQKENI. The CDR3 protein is CASSSAGQYQETQYF. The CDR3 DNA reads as TGTGCCAGCTCGTCTGCAGGACAGTACCAAGAGACCCAGTACTTC. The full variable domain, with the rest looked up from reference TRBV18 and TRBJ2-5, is NAGVMQNPRHLVRRRGQEARLRCSPMKGHSHVYWYRQLPEEGLKFMVYLQKENIIDESGMPKERFSAEFPKEGPSILRIQQVVRGDSAAYFCASSSAGQYQETQYFGPGTRLLVL.

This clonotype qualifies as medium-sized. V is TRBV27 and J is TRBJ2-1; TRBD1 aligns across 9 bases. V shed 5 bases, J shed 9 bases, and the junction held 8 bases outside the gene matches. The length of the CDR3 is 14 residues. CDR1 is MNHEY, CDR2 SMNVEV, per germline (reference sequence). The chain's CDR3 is CASSKWDRVSEQFF. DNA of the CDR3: TGTGCCAGCAGTAAATGGGACAGGGTCAGTGAGCAGTTCTTC.

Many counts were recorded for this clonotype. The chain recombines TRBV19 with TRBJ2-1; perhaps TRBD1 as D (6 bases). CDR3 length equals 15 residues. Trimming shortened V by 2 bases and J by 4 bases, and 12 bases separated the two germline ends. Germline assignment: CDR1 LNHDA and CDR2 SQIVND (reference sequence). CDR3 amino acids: CASSIQQGHYNEQFF. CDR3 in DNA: TGTGCCAGTAGTATACAACAGGGCCATTACAATGAGCAGTTCTTC. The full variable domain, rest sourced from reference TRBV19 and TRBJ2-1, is DGGITQSPKYLFRKEGQNVTLSCEQNLNHDAMYWYRQDPGQGLRLIYYSQIVNDFQKGDIAEGYSVSREKKESFPLTVTSAQKNPTAFYLCASSIQQGHYNEQFFGPGTRLTVL.

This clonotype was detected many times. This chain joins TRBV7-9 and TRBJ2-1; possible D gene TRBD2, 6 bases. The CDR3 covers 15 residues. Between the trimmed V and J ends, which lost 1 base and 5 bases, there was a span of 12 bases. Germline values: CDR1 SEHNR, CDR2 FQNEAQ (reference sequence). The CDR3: CASSLGASADNEQFF. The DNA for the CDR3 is TGTGCCAGCAGCTTAGGGGCTAGCGCCGACAATGAGCAGTTCTTC.

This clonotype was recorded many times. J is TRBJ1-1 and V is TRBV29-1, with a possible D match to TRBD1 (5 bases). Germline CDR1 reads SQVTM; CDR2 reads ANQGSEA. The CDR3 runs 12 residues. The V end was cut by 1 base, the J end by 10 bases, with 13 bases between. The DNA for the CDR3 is TGCAGCGTTGAAGCGTCAGGGCGAAGAGCTTTCTTT. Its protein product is CSVEASGRRAFF.

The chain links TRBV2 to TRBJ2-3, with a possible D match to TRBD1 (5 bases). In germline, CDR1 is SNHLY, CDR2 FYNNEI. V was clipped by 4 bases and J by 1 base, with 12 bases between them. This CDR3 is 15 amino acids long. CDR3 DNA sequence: TGTGCCAGCAGTGCCGACAGTCAGGGCACAGATACGCAGTATTTT. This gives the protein CASSADSQGTDTQYF. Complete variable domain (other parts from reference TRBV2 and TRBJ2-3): EPEVTQTPSHQVTQMGQEVILRCVPISNHLYFYWYRQILGQKVEFLVSFYNNEISEKSEIFDDQFSVERPDGSNFTLKIRSTKLEDSAMYFCASSADSQGTDTQYFGPGTRLTVL.

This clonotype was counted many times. CDR3 sequence (DNA): TGCGCCAGCAGCTTGTCGGGACTCGAGAACACTGAAGCTTTCTTT. This encodes CASSLSGLENTEAFF. This chain connects TRBV5-1 to TRBJ1-1, with D tentatively TRBD1 (5 bases). V lost 1 base and J 1 base, leaving 11 bases between the germline ends. CDR1 and CDR2 from the germline V gene are SGHRS and YFSETQ. The CDR3 extends over 15 amino acids.